This paragraph reports one TCR beta chain. The DNA ends 3 residues before the CDR3 does, and the rest of the CDR3 is filled in from the germline J gene. These data are taken from a study of T cells in women clearing cervical HPV infection. The overall study: Controls' single incident HPV16 infection cleared within 12 months without precancer. HLA type stays a possible confounder, typing being limited.

Looked up from germline, CDR1 is SGHDT and CDR2 is YYEEEE. This CDR3 has 15 amino acids. Unmatched junction bases numbered 3, after V lost 3 bases and J lost 2 bases. Generated by immunoSEQ multiplex PCR, the TCRdb table keeps only in-frame clones and is missing some. The specimen's table records about 22,000 clones. Sequenced input: blood buffy coat. The TCR was taken from a woman aged 18-70 years with a cervical HPV16 infection that either progressed to CIN3+ or cleared (not recorded which). The rearrangement links TRBV5-6 to TRBJ2-1; TRBD2 agrees at 9 bases. The sequenced part of the CDR3 DNA is TGTGCCAGCAGCTCTCTAGCGGGGCCCTACAATGAG. The encoded protein is CASSSLAGPYNE. The full CDR3 protein is CASSSLAGPYNEQFF.